The rows below give T cell receptor beta chains drawn from one sample of a study of blood T cells in healthy people across ages. TCRdb recomputed calls from the 5' RACE reads with MiXCR, one row per CDR3 protein. Counted here are about 1.1 million distinct CDR3 sequences, approximately 38% occurring once; the ten biggest clones make up roughly 13%. The sample taken for sequencing was blood. Source of these receptors: a man between 18 and 35 years old in good health. The CDR3 runs from the conserved cysteine through the conserved F or W. A D gene is named only where the DNA matches it firmly. The size of a clone is reported for some rows only, either as once, few or many, or as a class for expanded clones.

V: TRBV27; D: .; J: TRBJ2-5; size: .; length: 15; DNA: TGTGCCAGCAGTTGGGAGAGCTACACCAACAATGAGCAGTACTTC; CDR3: CASSWESYTNNEQYF
V: TRBV3-1; D: TRBD2; J: TRBJ2-2; size: .; length: 18; DNA: TGTGCCAGCAGCCAAGTTTCGCTAGCGGCCGCGAACACCGGGGAGCTGTTTTTT; CDR3: CASSQVSLAAANTGELFF
V: TRBV7-3; D: .; J: TRBJ1-2; size: few; length: 15; DNA: TGTGCCAGCAGCCAAGGTGGAGAGAGATTCTATGGCTACACCTTC; CDR3: CASSQGGERFYGYTF
V: TRBV4-1; D: TRBD1; J: TRBJ2-1; size: few; length: 16; DNA: TGCGCCAGCAGCCTTACCGGGACAGGGATCTACAATGAGCAGTTCTTC; CDR3: CASSLTGTGIYNEQFF
V: TRBV7-8; D: TRBD1; J: TRBJ1-6; size: once; length: 15; DNA: TGTGCCAGCAGCTCTGGACAGGGGCTGGATTCACCCCTCCACTTT; CDR3: CASSSGQGLDSPLHF
V: TRBV25-1; D: TRBD2; J: TRBJ2-5; size: few; length: 11; DNA: TGTGCCAGCAGAGCGGGGGAGACCCAGTACTTC; CDR3: CASRAGETQYF
V: TRBV25-1; D: .; J: TRBJ1-2; size: few; length: 17; DNA: TGTGCCAGCAGTGAATCAGGGGCGGGGCGTGTTAACTATGGCTACACCTTC; CDR3: CASSESGAGRVNYGYTF
V: TRBV15; D: .; J: TRBJ1-2; size: few; length: 17; DNA: TGTGCCACCAGCAGAGACAGAGCTCGGGCGGTTGACTATGGCTACACCTTC; CDR3: CATSRDRARAVDYGYTF
V: TRBV20-1; D: TRBD1; J: TRBJ2-1; size: many; length: 15; DNA: TGCAGTGCCGTCACAGGGGGCGCTCCCCAAAATGAGCAGTTCTTC; CDR3: CSAVTGGAPQNEQFF
V: TRBV6-6; D: .; J: TRBJ1-2; size: .; length: 16; DNA: TGTGCCAGCAGTTACTCGGCCGGGGAGCCAATATATGGCTACACCTTC; CDR3: CASSYSAGEPIYGYTF
V: TRBV28; D: .; J: TRBJ2-2; size: .; length: 16; DNA: TGTGCCAGCTACCCAATCCAGGGAGTAATAACCGGGGAGCTGTTTTTT; CDR3: CASYPIQGVITGELFF
V: TRBV10-3; D: .; J: TRBJ2-1; size: .; length: 12; DNA: TGTGCCATCGGTGAGTTGGCGGACGAGCAGTTCTTC; CDR3: CAIGELADEQFF
V: TRBV20-1; D: TRBD1; J: TRBJ1-4; size: .; length: 13; DNA: TGCAGGGCTACGGGACAGGGGAACGAAAAACTGTTTTTT; CDR3: CRATGQGNEKLFF
V: TRBV29-1; D: TRBD1; J: TRBJ2-2; size: few; length: 14; DNA: TGCAGCGCCCGACAGGGAGTTAACACCGGGGAGCTGTTTTTT; CDR3: CSARQGVNTGELFF
V: TRBV11-1; D: .; J: TRBJ2-1; size: .; length: 14; DNA: TGTGCCAGTGGGGGGGGCTTCTCCTACAATGAGCAGTTCTTC; CDR3: CASGGGFSYNEQFF
V: TRBV7-3; D: .; J: TRBJ2-3; size: .; length: 14; DNA: TGTGCCAGCAGCCCTAAAGGCAAGACAGATACGCAGTATTTT; CDR3: CASSPKGKTDTQYF
V: TRBV20-1; D: .; J: TRBJ2-7; size: .; length: 13; DNA: TGCAGTGCTAGTAATAGCTCCTACAATGAGCAGTACTTC; CDR3: CSASNSSYNEQYF
V: TRBV20-1; D: .; J: TRBJ1-2; size: .; length: 12; DNA: TGCAGTGCAAGGAACAGGGACCATGGCTACACCTTC; CDR3: CSARNRDHGYTF
V: TRBV7-9; D: TRBD1; J: TRBJ2-1; size: few; length: 16; DNA: TGTGCCAGCAGCCACATCCGCGGACAGGGTCGCGATGAGCAGTTCTTC; CDR3: CASSHIRGQGRDEQFF
V: TRBV20-1; D: .; J: TRBJ2-5; size: .; length: 15; DNA: TGCAGTGCTAGAATTGATCGTAAGGTTTCCGAGACCCAGTACTTC; CDR3: CSARIDRKVSETQYF
V: TRBV20-1; D: .; J: TRBJ2-2; size: few; length: 11; DNA: TGCAGTGCTTTCGCCACCGGGGAGCTGTTTTTT; CDR3: CSAFATGELFF
V: TRBV10-3; D: .; J: TRBJ1-1; size: .; length: 13; DNA: TGTGCCATCAGTGTCGACAAGAACACTGAAGCTTTCTTT; CDR3: CAISVDKNTEAFF
V: TRBV20-1; D: .; J: TRBJ1-2; size: .; length: 14; DNA: TGCAGTGCTAGTACCCCCTCGAGGGACTATGGCTACACCTTC; CDR3: CSASTPSRDYGYTF
V: TRBV7-2; D: .; J: TRBJ1-1; size: few; length: 17; DNA: TGTGCCAGCAGTTCCCACCTGACGGGAAGCATGAACACTGAAGCTTTCTTT; CDR3: CASSSHLTGSMNTEAFF
V: TRBV27; D: .; J: TRBJ1-5; size: few; length: 15; DNA: TGTGCCAGCAGTCCAGTGGGACGGAACAATCAGCCCCAGCATTTT; CDR3: CASSPVGRNNQPQHF
V: TRBV5-5; D: .; J: TRBJ2-5; size: few; length: 15; DNA: TGTGCCAGCAGCTTGGACGGGCGGGGAGAAGAGACCCAGTACTTC; CDR3: CASSLDGRGEETQYF
V: TRBV27; D: TRBD1; J: TRBJ2-2; size: few; length: 15; DNA: TGTGCCAGCAGGCGGGACAGGGTGAACACCGGGGAGCTGTTTTTT; CDR3: CASRRDRVNTGELFF
V: TRBV6-1; D: .; J: TRBJ1-2; size: .; length: 15; DNA: TGTGCCAGCAGGTCACAAATCAACAGTAACTATGGCTACACCTTC; CDR3: CASRSQINSNYGYTF
V: TRBV6-5; D: .; J: TRBJ1-1; size: .; length: 15; DNA: TGTGCCAGCAGTTACGGGATCAAGGAGAACACTGAAGCTTTCTTT; CDR3: CASSYGIKENTEAFF
V: TRBV5-1; D: TRBD1; J: TRBJ1-4; size: few; length: 15; DNA: TGCGCCAGCAGCTTTAACAGGGGTGGGGATGAAAAACTGTTTTTT; CDR3: CASSFNRGGDEKLFF
V: TRBV4-2; D: TRBD1; J: TRBJ2-7; size: .; length: 15; DNA: TGTGCCAGCAGCCCAGAGACAGGGTCCCCCTACGAGCAGTACTTC; CDR3: CASSPETGSPYEQYF
V: TRBV7-8; D: TRBD1; J: TRBJ1-5; size: few; length: 14; DNA: TGTGCCAGCAGCGGGACAGGGTCAACCCAGCCCCAGCATTTT; CDR3: CASSGTGSTQPQHF
V: TRBV28; D: .; J: TRBJ2-3; size: .; length: 17; DNA: TGTGCCAGCAGTTTATCGGTCGGCGAAGCTAACACAGATACGCAGTATTTT; CDR3: CASSLSVGEANTDTQYF
V: TRBV3-1; D: .; J: TRBJ2-3; size: few; length: 13; DNA: TGTGCCAGCAGCCAAGGTGCGGGGGATACGCAGTATTTT; CDR3: CASSQGAGDTQYF
V: TRBV7-2; D: TRBD1; J: TRBJ2-3; size: .; length: 15; DNA: TGTGCCAGCAGCTTGGACAGGGTGAGCACAGATACGCAGTATTTT; CDR3: CASSLDRVSTDTQYF
V: TRBV7-9; D: .; J: TRBJ2-1; size: many; length: 12; DNA: TGTGCCAGCAGGCCCTCCAACAATGAGCAGTTCTTC; CDR3: CASRPSNNEQFF
V: TRBV4-3; D: .; J: TRBJ2-3; size: many; length: 12; DNA: TGCGCCAGCAGCCAAGTTCCAAATACGCAGTATTTT; CDR3: CASSQVPNTQYF
V: TRBV20-1; D: TRBD1; J: TRBJ1-1; size: .; length: 16; DNA: TGCAGTGCTAGAGGACGGACAGGATACGATGGGACTGAAGCTTTCTTT; CDR3: CSARGRTGYDGTEAFF
V: TRBV20-1; D: TRBD2; J: TRBJ2-3; size: few; length: 14; DNA: TGCAGTGCTAGGGGCGGGGGGGCCTTAGATACGCAGTATTTT; CDR3: CSARGGGALDTQYF
V: TRBV13; D: .; J: TRBJ2-1; size: few; length: 16; DNA: TGTGCCAGCAGTCCACCTATTATAGCCAAGGACAATGAGCAGTTCTTC; CDR3: CASSPPIIAKDNEQFF
V: TRBV2; D: .; J: TRBJ2-1; size: .; length: 15; DNA: TGTGCCAGCAGGAAGGGTGGGGGCTCCTACAATGAGCAGTTCTTC; CDR3: CASRKGGGSYNEQFF
V: TRBV9; D: .; J: TRBJ1-1; size: .; length: 15; DNA: TGTGCCAGCAGCGCGAGGACGGACGGAGGCACTGAAGCTTTCTTT; CDR3: CASSARTDGGTEAFF